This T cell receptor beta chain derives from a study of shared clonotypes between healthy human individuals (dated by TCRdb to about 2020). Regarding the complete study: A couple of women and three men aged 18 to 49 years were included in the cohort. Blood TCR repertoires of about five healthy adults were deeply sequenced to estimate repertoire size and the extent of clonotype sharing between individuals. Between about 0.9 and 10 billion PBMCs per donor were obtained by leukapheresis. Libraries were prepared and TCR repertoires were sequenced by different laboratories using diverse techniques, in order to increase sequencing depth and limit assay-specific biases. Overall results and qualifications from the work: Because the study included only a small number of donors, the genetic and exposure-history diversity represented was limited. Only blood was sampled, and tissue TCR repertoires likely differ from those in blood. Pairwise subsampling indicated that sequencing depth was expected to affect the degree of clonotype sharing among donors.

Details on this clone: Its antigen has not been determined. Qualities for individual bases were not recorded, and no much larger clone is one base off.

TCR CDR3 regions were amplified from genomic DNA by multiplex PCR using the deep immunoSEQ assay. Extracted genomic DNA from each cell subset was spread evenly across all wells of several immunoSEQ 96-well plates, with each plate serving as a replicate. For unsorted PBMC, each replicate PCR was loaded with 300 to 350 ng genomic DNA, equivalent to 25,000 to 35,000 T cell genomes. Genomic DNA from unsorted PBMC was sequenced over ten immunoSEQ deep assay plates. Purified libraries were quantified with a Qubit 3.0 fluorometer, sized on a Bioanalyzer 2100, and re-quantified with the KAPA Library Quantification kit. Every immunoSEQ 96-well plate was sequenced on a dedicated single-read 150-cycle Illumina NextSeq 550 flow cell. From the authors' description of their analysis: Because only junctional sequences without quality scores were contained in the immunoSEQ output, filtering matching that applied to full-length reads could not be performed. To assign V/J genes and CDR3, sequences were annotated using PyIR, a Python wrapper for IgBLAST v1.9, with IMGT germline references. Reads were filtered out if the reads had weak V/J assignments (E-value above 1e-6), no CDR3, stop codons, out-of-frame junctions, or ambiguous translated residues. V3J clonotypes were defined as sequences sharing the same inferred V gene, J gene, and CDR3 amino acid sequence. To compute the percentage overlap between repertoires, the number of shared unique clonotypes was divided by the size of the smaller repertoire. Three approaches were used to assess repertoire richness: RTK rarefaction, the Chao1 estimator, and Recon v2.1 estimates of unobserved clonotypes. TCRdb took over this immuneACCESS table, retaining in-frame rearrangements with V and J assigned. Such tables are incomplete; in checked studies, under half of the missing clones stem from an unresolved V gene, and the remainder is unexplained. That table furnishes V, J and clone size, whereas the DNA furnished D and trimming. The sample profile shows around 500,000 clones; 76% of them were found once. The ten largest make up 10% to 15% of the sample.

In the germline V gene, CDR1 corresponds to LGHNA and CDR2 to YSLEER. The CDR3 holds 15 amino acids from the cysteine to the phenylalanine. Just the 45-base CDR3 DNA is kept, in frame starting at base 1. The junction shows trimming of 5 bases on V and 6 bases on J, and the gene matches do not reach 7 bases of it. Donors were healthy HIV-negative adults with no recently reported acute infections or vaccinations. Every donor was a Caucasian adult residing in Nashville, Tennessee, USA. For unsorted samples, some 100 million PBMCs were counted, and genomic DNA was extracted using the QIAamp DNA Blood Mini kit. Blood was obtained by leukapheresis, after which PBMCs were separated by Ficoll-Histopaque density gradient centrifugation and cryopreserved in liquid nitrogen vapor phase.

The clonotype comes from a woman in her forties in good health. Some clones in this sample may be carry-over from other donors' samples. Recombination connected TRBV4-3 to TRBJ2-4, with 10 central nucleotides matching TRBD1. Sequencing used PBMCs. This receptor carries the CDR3 CASSSGQGGPNIQYF. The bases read TGCGCCAGCAGCTCCGGACAGGGGGGACCAAACATTCAGTACTTC.